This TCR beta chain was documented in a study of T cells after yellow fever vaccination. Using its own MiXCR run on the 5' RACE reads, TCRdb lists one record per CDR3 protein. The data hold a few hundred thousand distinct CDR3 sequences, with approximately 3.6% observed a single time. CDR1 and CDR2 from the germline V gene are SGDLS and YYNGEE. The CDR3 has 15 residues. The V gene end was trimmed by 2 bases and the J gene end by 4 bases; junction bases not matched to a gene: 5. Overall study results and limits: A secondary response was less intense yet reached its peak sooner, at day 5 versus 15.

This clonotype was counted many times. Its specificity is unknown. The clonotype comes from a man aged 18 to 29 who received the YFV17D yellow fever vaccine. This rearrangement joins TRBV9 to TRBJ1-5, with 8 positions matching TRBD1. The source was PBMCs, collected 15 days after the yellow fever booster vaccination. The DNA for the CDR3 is TGTGCCAGCAGCGTCGGGACAGGTCAAAATCAGCCCCAGCATTTT. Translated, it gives CASSVGTGQNQPQHF.